The 9 T cell receptor beta chains below come from one sample, sequenced in a study of blood T cell repertoires in COVID-19 (dated by TCRdb to about 2020). The protocol used for the library was the immunoSEQ multiplex PCR assay. TCRdb stores this immuneACCESS table with in-frame sequences only. Part of the clones is absent; in the studies checked, under half of the shortfall reflects unresolved V genes, and no reason is known for the rest. In all, the sample holds 310,000 or so clones, and about four fifths of those were seen once. Around 1.2% of the sample is in the top ten clones. The sequenced sample was peripheral blood. All receptors come from a woman in her forties or fifties with acute or convalescent COVID-19.

The chain links TRBV7-2 to TRBJ1-3; no reliable D call. Trimming took off 2 bases at V and 3 bases at J, with 11 bases between the two ends. The CDR3 contains 15 residues. CDR1 SGHTA and CDR2 FQGNSA come from the germline V gene. The chain's CDR3 is CASSLSPVRGNTIYF. DNA of the CDR3: TGTGCCAGCAGCTTATCTCCAGTACGTGGAAACACCATATATTTT.

A few counts support this clone. V is TRBV6-5 and J is TRBJ1-1; D might be TRBD1 (6 bases). Germline V lookup: CDR1 MNHEY, CDR2 SVGAGI. V shed 5 bases and J shed 10 bases, with 14 bases lying between them. The CDR3 contains 12 residues. CDR3 nucleotides: TGTGCCAGCAGTATAAACAGGGTGGCAGCTTTCTTT. It is translated as CASSINRVAAFF.

Here the CDR3 reads CASSRIPGQGASEAFF. The CDR3 region has the DNA TGTGCCAGCAGTCGAATACCGGGACAGGGGGCTTCTGAAGCTTTCTTT. The V gene is TRBV6-6, the J gene TRBJ1-1, with 12 nucleotides matching TRBD1. The CDR3 is 16 amino acids. V dropped 5 bases and J dropped 6; count of bases not matched to a gene: 10. Germline V lookup: CDR1 MNHNY, CDR2 SVGAGI (reference sequence).

The chain couples TRBV7-2 to TRBJ2-3; TRBD2 matches 12 bases. The CDR3 is 16 residues long. Germline assignment: CDR1 SGHTA and CDR2 FQGNSA. V lost 5 bases to trimming and J lost 3 bases; unmatched junction nucleotides: 6. CDR3 nucleotide sequence: TGTGCCAGCAGCATCCAACTAGCGGGAGGTACAGATACGCAGTATTTT. It translates to CASSIQLAGGTDTQYF.

The rearrangement uses TRBV15 and TRBJ2-7; TRBD1 matches at 9 bases. The J segment lost 0 bases and the V segment lost 1 base, leaving 7 bases of the junction unmatched. CDR3 length: 17 amino acids. The germline CDR1 and CDR2 sequences are LNHNV and YYDKDF (reference sequence). In nucleotides, the CDR3 is TGTGCCACCAGCAGAGTCTGGGACAGGGCAAGCTCCTACGAGCAGTACTTC. Protein sequence: CATSRVWDRASSYEQYF.

The chain carries TRBV7-2 and TRBJ2-1; possibly TRBD1 for D (5 bases). Trimming removed 1 base at V and 6 bases at J, with 7 bases between. Germline V gives CDR1 SGHTA, CDR2 FQGNSA. The CDR3 consists of 13 residues. In DNA form, the CDR3 reads TGTGCCAGCAGCTTAGAGCAGGGCAATGAGCAGTTCTTC. Protein sequence: CASSLEQGNEQFF.

This chain connects TRBV27 to TRBJ1-1; D perhaps matches TRBD1 (6 bases). Trimming cost V 4 bases and J 5 bases, with 11 bases left between them. The CDR3 is 13 amino acids. Germline loops: CDR1 MNHEY, CDR2 SMNVEV (reference sequence). CDR3 DNA sequence: TGTGCCAGCAGTTCCCCAGGGGCTACTGAAGCTTTCTTT. Its protein product is CASSSPGATEAFF.

This chain uses TRBV5-6 with TRBJ2-2; 8 nucleotides align to TRBD1. CDR1 and CDR2 (germline): SGHDT, YYEEEE. The trim removed 0 bases at V and 5 bases at J, leaving 6 bases unmatched. This CDR3 region has 16 residues. CDR3 nucleotide sequence: TGTGCCAGCAGCTTGGCAGGGGGCGCAGGTACCGGGGAGCTGTTTTTT. Translated, it gives CASSLAGGAGTGELFF.

On this clone itself: This clone may be a read error of a much larger clone one base away. The chain couples TRBV6-6 to TRBJ1-4; the match to TRBD1 covers 8 bases. Germline V gene sequence: CDR1 MNHNY, CDR2 SVGAGI (reference sequence). This CDR3 contains 13 residues. Unmatched junction bases numbered 2, after V lost 6 bases and J lost 5 bases. Here the CDR3 reads CASSDRGNEKLFF. As DNA, the CDR3 is TGTGCCAGCAGCGACAGGGGAAATGAAAAACTGTTTTTT.